The 14 T cell receptor beta chains below were found in one sample sequenced in a study of shared clonotypes between healthy human individuals (dated by TCRdb to about 2020). The receptor library was made with the immunoSEQ multiplex PCR assay. TCRdb took this table from immuneACCESS and kept in-frame rearrangements with V and J called. Such tables lack part of the clones; where checked against another copy, unresolved V genes explain under half of the gap, and the rest is unexplained. In this sample the table shows 450,000 to 600,000 clones, about four fifths of which occur a single time. Roughly 13% of the sample is in the top ten clones. Specimen: PBMCs. These receptors were taken from a woman in her forties in good health. Some clones in this sample may be carry-over from other donors' samples.

The chain recombines TRBV5-4 with TRBJ2-3; D may be TRBD2 (6 bases). V gave up 2 bases and J gave up 4 bases, with 17 bases separating them. Germline V gives CDR1 SGHNT, CDR2 YYREEE (reference sequence). This CDR3 comprises 16 residues. CDR3 sequence: CASSFYTGGNPDTQYF. CDR3 DNA: TGTGCCAGCAGCTTTTATACGGGCGGGAACCCAGATACGCAGTATTTT.

This chain uses TRBV18 with TRBJ2-7, with D unresolved. V lost 3 bases and J lost 0, with 15 bases in between. There are 16 residues in the CDR3. The germline V gene has CDR1 KGHSH and CDR2 LQKENI. CDR3 amino acids: CASSPSARLTSYEQYF. The DNA of the CDR3 is TGTGCCAGCTCACCCAGCGCGAGGTTAACCTCCTACGAGCAGTACTTC.

The DNA of the CDR3 is TGTGCCAGCAGCCCCCTAGCGTACGCGAACACCGGGGAGCTGTTTTTT. It specifies CASSPLAYANTGELFF. The genes are TRBV14 and TRBJ2-2; TRBD2 might be the D (6 bases). The ends were cut back, 4 bases at V and 0 bases at J, with 12 bases in the middle. There are 16 residues in the CDR3. CDR1 is SGHDN and CDR2 is FVKESK in the germline V gene.

The chain links TRBV5-4 to TRBJ2-3, with TRBD2 matching over 7 bases. The germline CDR1 and CDR2 sequences are SGHNT and YYREEE (reference sequence). The CDR3 consists of 13 residues. V shed 2 bases and J 7 bases; nucleotides not matched to a gene: 4. Here the CDR3 DNA reads TGTGCCAGCAGCTTCGGGGGGACTAATACGCAGTATTTT. Translated, it gives CASSFGGTNTQYF.

This clone was detected once. The chain uses TRBV30 and TRBJ2-1; no clear D. V lost 2 bases and J lost 7, with 6 bases in between. The germline V gene has CDR1 GTSNPN and CDR2 SVGIG (reference sequence). This CDR3 contains 11 residues. CDR3 nucleotides: TGTGCCTGGAGTCCCAGGAATGAGCAGTTCTTC. The encoded protein is CAWSPRNEQFF.

The chain has TRBV28 and TRBJ1-1; no firm D call. V lost 3 bases and J lost 0, with 8 bases in between. The CDR3 is 14 residues long. Germline V gene lookup returns CDR1 MDHEN and CDR2 SYDVKM. In DNA form, the CDR3 reads TGTGCCAGCAGTTTCGGCATACTGAACACTGAAGCTTTCTTT. Translated: CASSFGILNTEAFF.

J is TRBJ2-5 and V is TRBV29-1; D is unresolved. The CDR3 runs to 12 residues. Trimming pared 7 bases from V and 2 bases from J, leaving 11 bases between. Germline values: CDR1 SQVTM, CDR2 ANQGSEA. This chain's CDR3 is CSGGPTQETQYF. CDR3 nucleotides: TGCAGCGGTGGACCAACACAAGAGACCCAGTACTTC.

The chain carries TRBV7-8 and TRBJ1-1; tentative D call: TRBD1 (5 bases). V was clipped by 3 bases and J by 3 bases, with 11 bases between them. The germline V gene encodes CDR1 SGHVS and CDR2 FQNEAQ. CDR3 length equals 14 residues. Here the CDR3 DNA reads TGTGCCAGCAGCTTGGGGGGTGGCGACACTGAAGCTTTCTTT. Amino acid sequence: CASSLGGGDTEAFF.

This CDR3 is CASSSTENQPQHF. CDR3 DNA: TGTGCCAGCAGCTCGACAGAGAATCAGCCCCAGCATTTT. The chain joins TRBV6-1 to TRBJ1-5; TRBD1 might be the D (5 bases). Germline lookup yields CDR1 MNHNS and CDR2 SASEGT. The CDR3 contains 13 residues. The ends were cut back, 6 bases at V and 4 bases at J, with 10 bases in the middle.

The V and J genes are TRBV7-2 and TRBJ1-1; possible D gene TRBD1, 6 bases. Germline assignment: CDR1 SGHTA and CDR2 FQGNSA. V gave up 4 bases and J gave up 3 bases, with 12 bases separating them. There are 14 residues in the CDR3. The CDR3 reads CASSSITGYTEAFF. The CDR3 nucleotides read TGTGCCAGCAGCTCAATAACAGGGTACACTGAAGCTTTCTTT.

The gene calls are TRBV28 and TRBJ2-7; TRBD1 agrees at 8 bases. The germline CDR1 and CDR2 sequences are MDHEN and SYDVKM. The CDR3 has 14 amino acids. Germline trimming cut 5 bases from V and 2 bases from J; bases unmatched to any gene: 5. The CDR3 protein is CASSATTGAYEQYF. The CDR3 region has the DNA TGTGCCAGCAGTGCCACGACAGGGGCCTACGAGCAGTACTTC.

The chain couples TRBV4-2 to TRBJ2-3; the D is unclear. The CDR3 length is 15 residues. V gave up 2 bases and J gave up 0 bases, with 9 bases separating them. The V gene's germline CDR1 is LGHNA and CDR2 YNFKEQ. CDR3 sequence (DNA): TGTGCCAGCAGCCAACCGGACGGAAGCACAGATACGCAGTATTTT. Amino acids: CASSQPDGSTDTQYF.

CDR3 protein: CASSLKRGHGGETQYF. CDR3 bases: TGTGCCAGCAGCTTAAAAAGGGGCCACGGGGGGGAGACCCAGTACTTC. The chain is built from TRBV13 and TRBJ2-5, with 7 bases matching TRBD2. The CDR3 extends over 16 amino acids. V lost 2 bases, J lost 5 bases, and 11 bases stayed unmatched. CDR1 and CDR2 (germline): PRHDT, FYEKMQ (reference sequence).

V usage is TRBV27 and J usage is TRBJ2-2, with a tentative D call TRBD2 (5 bases). V lost 4 bases to trimming and J lost 1 base, with 7 bases between them. CDR1 is MNHEY, CDR2 SMNVEV, per germline (reference sequence). This CDR3 has 14 residues. CDR3 region: CASSSGRNTGELFF. The CDR3 nucleotides read TGTGCCAGCAGTTCGGGGAGGAACACCGGGGAGCTGTTTTTT.